The next 20 T cell receptor beta chains were all read from a single sample in a study of vaccination and CD4 T cells after COVID-19. Treatment noted: approximately nine-day PBMC culture with coronavirus spike peptide pools or control peptides (ViraFEST assay). These receptors lack a known antigen. Cultured CD4+ T cell DNA was sequenced using the Oncomine TCR Beta short-read assay. TCRdb itself ran the PCR reads through MiXCR, one entry per CDR3 protein. The table has some 15,000 distinct CDR3 sequences, around 75% seen once. What was sequenced was CD4+ T cells from blood, cultured in vitro. These TCRs come from a human donor who had recovered from COVID-19.

The chain links TRBV7-2 to TRBJ1-2; a weak D match, TRBD1 (6 bases). Germline CDR1 SGHTA, CDR2 FQGNSA. CDR3 length: 13 residues. V was clipped by 1 base and J by 8 bases, with 11 bases between them. The CDR3 protein is CASSLGRGEGYTF. Written as DNA, the CDR3 is TGTGCCAGCAGCTTAGGCAGGGGAGAAGGCTACACCTTC.

The chain employs TRBV6-1 and TRBJ2-2; possibly TRBD1 for D (6 bases). V lost 8 bases to trimming and J lost 0 bases, with 10 bases between them. Germline-derived CDR1 and CDR2 are MNHNS and SASEGT. The CDR3 extends over 14 amino acids. The CDR3 DNA is TGTGCCAGCGGAGGACAGCCGAACACCGGGGAGCTGTTTTTT. Translated: CASGGQPNTGELFF.

The chain recombines TRBV6-1 with TRBJ2-7, with D possibly TRBD1 on 6 matching bases. The CDR3 extends over 13 amino acids. Germline CDR1 is MNHNS and CDR2 is SASEGT. V lost 6 bases and J lost 4, with 13 bases in between. CDR3 amino acids: CASSRGVGYEQYF. The CDR3 nucleotides are TGTGCCAGCAGCAGGGGTGTCGGGTACGAGCAGTACTTC.

V gene TRBV6-1 combines with J gene TRBJ1-1, with D possibly TRBD1 on 6 matching bases. From germline, CDR1 is MNHNS and CDR2 SASEGT. The CDR3 totals 13 residues. The germline V and J ends were trimmed by 7 bases and 0 bases, with 9 bases remaining between them. For the CDR3, the DNA is TGTGCCAGCACCCAGGGGCTGAACACTGAAGCTTTCTTT. Protein: CASTQGLNTEAFF.

The chain uses TRBV7-3 and TRBJ2-2; a possible D gene is TRBD2 (5 bases). CDR1 and CDR2 from the germline V gene are SGHTA and FQGTGA. This CDR3 is 13 amino acids long. The V end was cut by 2 bases, the J end by 10 bases, with 11 bases between. The CDR3 spells CASSLSREEELFF. The CDR3 coding sequence is TGTGCCAGCAGCTTATCGAGGGAAGAGGAGCTGTTTTTT. The whole variable domain, remainder taken from reference TRBV7-3 and TRBJ2-2, is GAGVSQTPSNKVTEKGKYVELRCDPISGHTALYWYRQSLGQGPEFLIYFQGTGAADDSGLPNDRFFAVRPEGSVSTLKIQRTERGDSAVYLCASSLSREEELFFGEGSRLTVL.

CDR3 in DNA: TGTGCCAGTAGGCGGGACAGTAACAGTCACGAGCAGTACTTC. It codes for CASRRDSNSHEQYF. The chain carries TRBV19 and TRBJ2-7, with D perhaps TRBD1 (7 bases). Trimming left V 6 bases short and J 5 bases short, with 17 bases between. Germline V gene data show CDR1 as LNHDA and CDR2 as SQIVND (reference sequence). The CDR3 sequence is 14 residues long.

The rearrangement links TRBV20-1 to TRBJ1-2, with 11 bases identical to TRBD1. V gave up 1 base and J gave up 4 bases; unmatched junction bases: 5. The CDR3 contains 15 residues. Germline assignment: CDR1 DFQATT and CDR2 SNEGSKA (reference sequence). The CDR3 reads CSARAAGTGGYGYTF. For the CDR3, the DNA is TGCAGTGCTAGAGCCGCCGGGACAGGGGGCTATGGCTACACCTTC.

This rearrangement joins TRBV20-1 to TRBJ1-1; D not resolved. The CDR3 spans 13 residues. Germline V CDR1 and CDR2: DFQATT, SNEGSKA (reference sequence). Deletions cut 5 bases from V and 3 bases from J, with 13 bases between. CDR3 nucleotide sequence: TGCAGTGCTCACTGGACCTTGGACACTGAAGCTTTCTTT. This encodes CSAHWTLDTEAFF.

The rearrangement links TRBV20-1 to TRBJ2-1, with D unclear. V was cut by 2 bases and J by 0 bases, with 5 bases left in between. From germline, CDR1 is DFQATT and CDR2 SNEGSKA (reference sequence). The CDR3 runs 13 residues. CDR3 residues: CSARRSSYNEQFF. In DNA form, the CDR3 reads TGCAGTGCTAGACGTAGCTCCTACAATGAGCAGTTCTTC.

There are a few counts of this clonotype. The V gene is TRBV7-6, the J gene TRBJ2-2; D gene uncertain. This CDR3 has 15 amino acids. Germline CDR1 and CDR2: SGHVS and FNYEAQ. The germline V and J ends were trimmed by 1 base and 3 bases, with 9 bases remaining between them. The CDR3 loop is CASSLVGRDTGELFF. The CDR3 DNA sequence: TGTGCCAGCAGCTTAGTCGGCCGGGACACCGGGGAGCTGTTTTTT. The full variable domain, its missing parts supplied by reference TRBV7-6 and TRBJ2-2, is GAGVSQSPRYKVTKRGQDVALRCDPISGHVSLYWYRQALGQGPEFLTYFNYEAQQDKSGLPNDRFSAERPEGSISTLTIQRTEQRDSAMYRCASSLVGRDTGELFFGEGSRLTVL.

The V and J genes are TRBV25-1 and TRBJ2-5; D not certain. The germline CDR1 and CDR2 sequences are MGHDK and SYGVNS. V was trimmed by 1 base and J by 2 bases, leaving 8 bases between them. The CDR3 runs 14 residues. The chain's CDR3 is CASSEWSRQETQYF. Here the CDR3 DNA reads TGTGCCAGCAGTGAATGGTCCAGACAAGAGACCCAGTACTTC.

The V gene is TRBV12-3 or TRBV12-4, the J gene TRBJ2-5; D may be TRBD2 (6 bases). The CDR3 totals 16 residues. Between the trimmed V and J ends, which lost 6 bases and 1 base, there was a span of 18 bases. The CDR3 is CASSPGFGTFQETQYF. The CDR3, as DNA: TGTGCCAGCAGCCCCGGGTTTGGGACTTTCCAAGAGACCCAGTACTTC.

CDR3 DNA: TGTGCCTGGAGTCCACCCCTCACAGGGGGCTATGGCTACACCTTC. Amino acid sequence: CAWSPPLTGGYGYTF. The chain carries TRBV30 and TRBJ1-2, with 8 bases identical to TRBD1. V gave up 2 bases and J gave up 4 bases; unmatched junction bases: 9. Per the germline V gene, CDR1 is GTSNPN and CDR2 is SVGIG (reference sequence). CDR3 length: 15 residues.

The V gene is TRBV28, the J gene TRBJ1-6, with D perhaps matching TRBD1 (5 bases). The germline V and J ends were trimmed by 4 bases and 7 bases, with 17 bases remaining between them. This CDR3 is 16 amino acids long. Germline CDR1 is MDHEN and CDR2 is SYDVKM. CDR3: CASSSPVPGRNSPLHF. The CDR3 nucleotides are TGTGCCAGCAGTTCGCCCGTGCCAGGGCGGAATTCACCCCTCCACTTT.

The chain has TRBV6-5 and TRBJ2-7; D may be TRBD1 (6 bases). CDR1 MNHEY and CDR2 SVGAGI come from the germline V gene. V was pared by 5 bases and J by 3 bases, with 17 bases between. CDR3 length: 15 amino acids. This chain's CDR3 is CASSNYRVGGYEQYF. The CDR3 coding sequence is TGTGCCAGCAGTAACTACAGGGTTGGGGGCTACGAGCAGTACTTC.

This chain connects TRBV6-1 to TRBJ2-2; the D gene is possibly TRBD1 (6 bases). Germline V CDR1 and CDR2: MNHNS, SASEGT. This CDR3 is built from 13 residues. Trimming removed 9 bases from V and 5 bases from J, with 13 bases in between. The CDR3 DNA is TGTGCCAGTTCAGAGGGGGTGACCGGGGAGCTGTTTTTT. Translation: CASSEGVTGELFF.

This rearrangement joins TRBV27 to TRBJ1-6; D is undetermined. The V gene lost 3 bases and the J gene lost 9 bases, with 9 bases spanning the gap. Germline values: CDR1 MNHEY, CDR2 SMNVEV (reference sequence). This CDR3 has 13 residues. CDR3 amino acids: CASSFGTPSPLHF. DNA of the CDR3: TGTGCCAGCAGTTTTGGAACCCCTTCACCCCTCCACTTT.

The chain combines TRBV29-1 with TRBJ1-1; no definite D call. The CDR3 is 12 amino acids. The germline CDR1 and CDR2 sequences are SQVTM and ANQGSEA. V was clipped by 1 base and J by 4 bases, with 7 bases between them. CDR3 DNA sequence: TGCAGCGTTGAAGTCCCCTCCACTGAAGCTTTCTTT. Translating gives CSVEVPSTEAFF.

This clonotype was observed a handful of times. This sequence joins TRBV27 and TRBJ1-1, with TRBD1 as a possible D gene (5 bases). V lost 4 bases to trimming and J lost 5 bases, with 8 bases between them. Germline CDR1 MNHEY, CDR2 SMNVEV (reference sequence). The length of the CDR3 is 12 residues. CDR3 protein: CASSSKGTEAFF. The CDR3, as DNA: TGTGCCAGCAGTTCGAAGGGGACTGAAGCTTTCTTT.

The chain carries TRBV20-1 and TRBJ2-4; D unclear. The CDR3 length is 14 residues. Germline CDR1 DFQATT, CDR2 SNEGSKA (reference sequence). Trimming cost V 1 base and J 6 bases, with 13 bases left between them. The CDR3 region is CSARVSRMGNIQYF. The CDR3 nucleotides are TGCAGTGCTAGAGTTTCGAGGATGGGAAACATTCAGTACTTC.